The 12 T cell receptor beta chains below were found in one sample sequenced in a study of blood T cell repertoires in COVID-19. Sequenced by immunoSEQ multiplex PCR; TCRdb stores in-frame clones only, minus some. The table lists 180,000 or so clones, about 86% of them singletons. The material sequenced was peripheral blood. Source of these receptors: a man between 60 and 70 years old with acute or convalescent COVID-19.

This clone was counted between two and nine times. The chain links TRBV27 to TRBJ2-2; 8 bases line up with TRBD1. The germline V gene encodes CDR1 MNHEY and CDR2 SMNVEV (reference sequence). This CDR3 spans 21 amino acids. Trimming took 1 base from V and 5 from J; bases not matched to a gene: 21. The DNA for the CDR3 is TGTGCCAGCAGTTTATTGCCCAAGTTTATTCCCGGCAGGGGGCTGACCGGGGAGCTGTTTTTT. As protein: CASSLLPKFIPGRGLTGELFF.

This chain joins TRBV6-5 and TRBJ2-7, with 8 bases fitting TRBD1. Unmatched junction bases numbered 5, after V lost 5 bases and J lost 2 bases. CDR1 and CDR2 (germline): MNHEY, SVGAGI. The CDR3 runs to 14 residues. The DNA of the CDR3 is TGTGCCAGCAGTCACCAACAGGGGGCCTACGAGCAGTACTTC. Amino acids: CASSHQQGAYEQYF.

The CDR3 DNA follows: TGCGCCAGCAGTCCAGGGTCGAACACCGGGGAGCTGTTTTTT. Translation: CASSPGSNTGELFF. The chain carries TRBV5-1 and TRBJ2-2; perhaps TRBD1 as D (5 bases). Trimming stripped 5 bases from V and 0 bases from J, with 8 bases between. Germline V gives CDR1 SGHRS, CDR2 YFSETQ. The CDR3 length is 14 residues.

The rearrangement links TRBV5-1 to TRBJ2-2; D might be TRBD2 (6 bases). This CDR3 region has 17 residues. Per the germline V gene, CDR1 is SGHRS and CDR2 is YFSETQ. With 1 base removed from V and 1 base from J, the gap between germline ends came to 14 bases. Here the CDR3 reads CASSLQVAGKNTGELFF. The CDR3 DNA reads TGCGCCAGCAGCTTGCAGGTGGCGGGGAAGAACACCGGGGAGCTGTTTTTT.

The chain couples TRBV5-4 to TRBJ2-7; D is possibly TRBD1 (5 bases). The CDR3 has 13 residues. V lost 0 bases to trimming and J lost 3 bases, with 7 bases between them. CDR1 is SGHNT and CDR2 is YYREEE in the germline V gene (reference sequence). The DNA of the CDR3 is TGTGCCAGCAGCTTGGGACAGAGCTACGAGCAGTACTTC. Translating it yields CASSLGQSYEQYF. Full variable domain (outside the CDR3, taken from reference TRBV5-4 and TRBJ2-7): ETGVTQSPTHLIKTRGQQVTLRCSSQSGHNTVSWYQQALGQGPQFIFQYYREEENGRGNFPPRFSGLQFPNYSSELNVNALELDDSALYLCASSLGQSYEQYFGPGTRLTVT.

This sequence joins TRBV5-1 and TRBJ1-3; 9 bases fit TRBD1. This CDR3 is built from 13 residues. V lost 7 bases and J lost 7; bases outside the gene matches: 6. Germline V gives CDR1 SGHRS, CDR2 YFSETQ. The CDR3 region has the DNA TGCGCCAGCGGCACCGGGACAGGGAACACCATATATTTT. As protein: CASGTGTGNTIYF.

The chain joins TRBV28 to TRBJ1-1; TRBD1 might be the D (6 bases). This CDR3 is built from 15 residues. Trimming pared 3 bases from V and 3 bases from J, leaving 14 bases between. Per the germline V gene, CDR1 is MDHEN and CDR2 is SYDVKM. The CDR3 here is CASSFTGKVDTEAFF. The DNA of the CDR3 is TGTGCCAGCAGTTTCACAGGGAAGGTGGACACTGAAGCTTTCTTT.

The V call is TRBV6-7, the J call TRBJ1-4; 10 positions match TRBD1. TRBV6-7 is labeled an ORF, and its function is uncertain. CDR3 length: 15 residues. V was clipped by 3 bases and J by 8 bases; unmatched bases: 6. The CDR3 DNA follows: TGTGCCAGCAGTTATCCGTGGGACAGGGGCGAAAAACTGTTTTTT. Translating gives CASSYPWDRGEKLFF.

The chain is built from TRBV30 and TRBJ1-1; D is perhaps TRBD1 (6 bases). Per germline, CDR1 GTSNPN and CDR2 SVGIG (reference sequence). V was cut by 3 bases and J by 0 bases, with 14 bases left in between. The CDR3 runs to 15 residues. Here the CDR3 reads CAWREADRMNTEAFF. CDR3 in DNA: TGTGCCTGGAGGGAGGCTGACAGGATGAACACTGAAGCTTTCTTT.

The chain employs TRBV28 and TRBJ1-6; 8 positions match TRBD1. Germline trimming cut 6 bases from V and 5 bases from J; bases unmatched to any gene: 3. This CDR3 is built from 14 residues. Germline V CDR1 and CDR2: MDHEN, SYDVKM. The CDR3 protein is CASSQGAHNSPLHF. CDR3 DNA sequence: TGTGCCAGCAGCCAGGGGGCCCATAATTCACCCCTCCACTTT.

V usage is TRBV4-1 and J usage is TRBJ2-2; D call uncertain. Germline-derived CDR1 and CDR2 are MGHRA and YSYEKL. This CDR3 has 15 amino acids. The V end was cut by 3 bases, the J end by 0 bases, with 8 bases between. Here the CDR3 reads CASSQMGPNTGELFF. DNA of the CDR3: TGCGCCAGCAGCCAGATGGGCCCGAACACCGGGGAGCTGTTTTTT.

This chain connects TRBV19 to TRBJ1-4; possibly TRBD1 for D (6 bases). Germline lookup yields CDR1 LNHDA and CDR2 SQIVND (reference sequence). This CDR3 contains 16 residues. V shed 5 bases and J shed 0 bases, with 13 bases lying between them. CDR3 nucleotides: TGTGCCAGTAGTTATGCCAGGGGTGCAACTAATGAAAAACTGTTTTTT. Translating gives CASSYARGATNEKLFF.